A selection of T cell receptor beta chains follows, all from one sample in a study of Ad26.COV2.S vaccination and SARS-CoV-2 variants. Sequencing used immunoSEQ multiplex PCR; TCRdb keeps in-frame clones, though not all of them. In the table there are around 450,000 clones, 90% of which are singletons. Source: peripheral blood, taken in a trial of Ad26.COV2.S vaccine versus placebo. These receptors were taken from a person aged 18-60 years who received the Ad26.COV2.S COVID-19 vaccine or a placebo. Both conserved end residues are part of each CDR3. The D gene is left open where the match is weak. Only part of the rows carry a size: once, few, many, or a class if the clone is expanded.

CASSSGLAGIYGELFF,TGTGCCAGCAGCTCGGGACTAGCGGGCATCTACGGGGAGCTGTTTTTT,TRBJ2-2,.,TRBD2,TRBV5-4
CASSTLGADTQYF,TGTGCCAGTAGTACCTTAGGAGCAGATACGCAGTATTTT,TRBJ2-3,once,.,TRBV19
CSVAEGQGPYEQYF,TGCAGCGTTGCTGAGGGACAGGGACCCTACGAGCAGTACTTC,TRBJ2-7,.,TRBD1,TRBV29-1
CASSSHKQPQHF,TGTGCCAGCAGTTCCCATAAACAGCCCCAGCATTTT,TRBJ1-5,.,.,TRBV12-3/TRBV12-4
CASSHRRTTNEKLFF,TGTGCCAGCAGCCACCGACGGACAACTAATGAAAAACTGTTTTTT,TRBJ1-4,.,.,TRBV7-3
CASSAGLAPSGETQYF,TGTGCCAGTAGTGCGGGACTAGCGCCCTCGGGGGAGACCCAGTACTTC,TRBJ2-5,.,TRBD2,TRBV19
CASSRDGAEPYNSPLHF,TGTGCCAGCAGCCGGGATGGGGCGGAACCTTATAATTCACCCCTCCACTTT,TRBJ1-6,.,.,TRBV5-6
CASTAHEQYF,TGTGCCAGCACAGCCCACGAGCAGTACTTC,TRBJ2-7,few,.,TRBV27
CASRKGIAGREQYF,TGTGCCAGCCGGAAGGGCATCGCGGGGAGAGAGCAGTACTTC,TRBJ2-7,.,.,TRBV7-8
CASSPGTGSNTGELFF,TGTGCCAGCAGCCCCGGGACAGGGTCGAACACCGGGGAGCTGTTTTTT,TRBJ2-2,.,TRBD1,TRBV7-9
CSDVWADTQYF,TGCAGCGATGTTTGGGCAGATACGCAGTATTTT,TRBJ2-3,once,.,TRBV29-1
CASSLDWDRVWTGELFF,TGTGCCAGCAGCTTAGATTGGGACAGGGTATGGACCGGGGAGCTGTTTTTT,TRBJ2-2,once,TRBD1,TRBV7-2
CASSHRSGLDVDEQFF,TGCGCCAGCAGCCACAGGTCGGGACTGGATGTGGATGAGCAGTTCTTC,TRBJ2-1,.,.,TRBV4-3
CASSFKGNQPQHF,TGTGCCAGCAGTTTTAAGGGGAATCAGCCCCAGCATTTT,TRBJ1-5,.,.,TRBV27
CATSSKSGGPTGELFF,TGTGCCACCAGCAGCAAGAGTGGCGGGCCCACCGGGGAGCTGTTTTTT,TRBJ2-2,.,.,TRBV15
CASSHDLGMGTGELFF,TGCGCCAGCAGCCACGACCTCGGCATGGGGACCGGGGAGCTGTTTTTT,TRBJ2-2,.,.,TRBV4-3
CASSPRLGQFEEKLFF,TGTGCCAGCAGCCCTCGCCTGGGGCAGTTTGAGGAAAAACTGTTTTTT,TRBJ1-4,few,.,TRBV28
CASSLRGTYQPQHF,TGTGCCAGCAGTCTCAGAGGGACCTATCAGCCCCAGCATTTT,TRBJ1-5,.,.,TRBV28
CASSKETGGAGQPQHF,TGTGCCAGCAGCAAAGAGACAGGGGGCGCCGGACAGCCCCAGCATTTT,TRBJ1-5,.,TRBD1,TRBV5-6
CASSALTSATDTQYF,TGTGCCAGCAGCGCCTTGACTAGCGCCACAGATACGCAGTATTTT,TRBJ2-3,.,TRBD2,TRBV6-5
CASSSLAGFSGNTIYF,TGTGCCAGCAGCTCCCTAGCCGGCTTCTCTGGAAACACCATATATTTT,TRBJ1-3,few,.,TRBV7-2
CASSWDMDNEQFF,TGTGCCAGCTCTTGGGACATGGACAATGAGCAGTTCTTC,TRBJ2-1,.,.,TRBV11-3
CALGESRNEQFF,TGTGCCTTAGGGGAGAGCCGCAATGAGCAGTTCTTC,TRBJ2-1,.,.,TRBV10-3
CASSRTPQSQYF,TGTGCCAGCAGTCGGACTCCTCAGTCGCAGTATTTT,TRBJ2-3,once,.,TRBV28
CASSQDPGTRVDTQYF,TGTGCCAGCAGCCAAGATCCGGGGACTAGGGTGGATACGCAGTATTTT,TRBJ2-3,.,TRBD2,TRBV3-1/TRBV3-2
CASSLTPGPNTGELFF,TGTGCCAGCAGCTTAACCCCAGGACCAAACACCGGGGAGCTGTTTTTT,TRBJ2-2,.,.,TRBV7-9
CASSFLAVSAGVPSEQYF,TGTGCCAGCAGCTTCCTAGCTGTGTCGGCGGGAGTCCCGAGCGAGCAGTACTTC,TRBJ2-7,.,TRBD2,TRBV11-2
CASSERSGYGYTF,TGTGCCAGCAGTGAAAGGAGCGGGTATGGCTACACCTTC,TRBJ1-2,.,.,TRBV12-3/TRBV12-4
CASSLAGVETQYF,TGTGCCAGCAGCCTAGCGGGTGTCGAGACCCAGTACTTC,TRBJ2-5,.,TRBD2,TRBV7-3
CASSLTGTGSYEQYF,TGTGCCAGCAGTCTGACCGGGACAGGGTCCTACGAGCAGTACTTC,TRBJ2-7,.,TRBD1,TRBV27
CASRLTPLGETQYF,TGCGCCAGCAGATTGACCCCCCTGGGGGAGACCCAGTACTTC,TRBJ2-5,.,.,TRBV5-1
CASSIGRGLDEQFF,TGTGCCAGTAGTATCGGTAGGGGGTTGGATGAGCAGTTCTTC,TRBJ2-1,once,.,TRBV19
CAWNRDQQNEKLFF,TGTGCCTGGAACCGCGACCAGCAGAATGAAAAACTGTTTTTT,TRBJ1-4,.,.,TRBV30
CATGQGPKTEAFF,TGTGCCACGGGACAGGGACCGAAAACTGAAGCTTTCTTT,TRBJ1-1,.,TRBD1,TRBV7-2
CAISVVRENEQFF,TGTGCCATCAGTGTTGTGCGGGAGAATGAGCAGTTCTTC,TRBJ2-1,.,TRBD2,TRBV10-3
CASSLDGRMTQYF,TGTGCCAGCAGTTTAGATGGACGGATGACGCAGTATTTT,TRBJ2-3,.,.,TRBV27
CASSILAGTYEQYF,TGTGCCAGTAGTATTCTAGCGGGCACCTACGAGCAGTACTTC,TRBJ2-7,.,TRBD2,TRBV19
CASSFAQTETQYF,TGTGCCAGCAGCTTCGCACAAACAGAGACCCAGTACTTC,TRBJ2-5,.,.,TRBV11-1
CASSLGGTAYEQYF,TGTGCCAGCAGCTTAGGGGGCACCGCCTACGAGCAGTACTTC,TRBJ2-7,.,.,TRBV7-9
CASSRDSEKLFF,TGTGCCAGCAGCAGGGACAGTGAAAAACTGTTTTTT,TRBJ1-4,once,TRBD1,TRBV7-9
CASSEREYYGYTF,TGTGCCAGCAGTGAGAGGGAGTACTATGGCTACACCTTC,TRBJ1-2,.,.,TRBV2
CASSFSLSSASYNEQFF,TGTGCCAGCAGTTTCAGTCTGAGTAGCGCGTCCTACAATGAGCAGTTCTTC,TRBJ2-1,.,.,TRBV28
CASRGTSGEANGTTSQYF,TGCGCCAGCAGGGGGACTAGCGGGGAAGCGAATGGCACCACGAGCCAGTACTTC,TRBJ2-7,few,TRBD2,TRBV10-1
CASSLVAGGEQYF,TGTGCCAGCAGCTTGGTAGCGGGGGGCGAGCAGTACTTC,TRBJ2-7,.,TRBD2,TRBV5-8
CASSPPSGQETQYF,TGTGCCAGCTCACCACCCTCTGGGCAAGAGACCCAGTACTTC,TRBJ2-5,.,.,TRBV18
CASRPGQGVTGELFF,TGTGCCAGCAGGCCGGGACAGGGGGTCACCGGGGAGCTGTTTTTT,TRBJ2-2,.,TRBD1,TRBV2
CASSVGGAGAYEQYF,TGTGCCAGCAGCGTAGGGGGAGCGGGAGCCTACGAGCAGTACTTC,TRBJ2-7,.,TRBD2,TRBV9
CASSLGGITEAFF,TGTGCCAGCAGTTTGGGTGGTATCACTGAAGCTTTCTTT,TRBJ1-1,once,.,TRBV12-3/TRBV12-4
CASSVRDREAFF,TGTGCCAGCAGCGTCCGGGACAGGGAAGCTTTCTTT,TRBJ1-1,few,TRBD1,TRBV7-9
CASSSQGAGGELFF,TGTGCCAGCAGCTCTCAGGGGGCAGGCGGGGAGCTGTTTTTT,TRBJ2-2,.,TRBD1,TRBV7-9
CASSLVSGVSYEQYF,TGCGCCAGCAGCTTGGTTTCAGGGGTGTCCTACGAGCAGTACTTC,TRBJ2-7,.,.,TRBV5-1
CAISESTATTNEKLFF,TGTGCCATCAGTGAGTCGACAGCCACAACTAATGAAAAACTGTTTTTT,TRBJ1-4,.,.,TRBV10-3
CASSLDLGETQYF,TGTGCCAGCAGCTTAGATTTGGGGGAGACCCAGTACTTC,TRBJ2-5,.,.,TRBV11-3